In its sample, the clone carrying this T cell receptor (beta chain) was seen many times. This sample was taken from a study of regulatory T cells in long-lasting Graves disease. Sample time point: newly diagnosed GD, antithyroid drugs for less than 3 months. The authors made the TCR library using RNA they extracted from PBMCs. After removal of 3 bases from V and 4 bases from J, the junction contained 4 bases not matched to a gene. The CDR3 contains 14 residues. CDR1 is LGHDT and CDR2 is YNNKEL in the germline V gene (reference sequence). Investigators prepared the TCR beta libraries by applying iRepertoire HTBI primers and Arm-PCR of CDR3 regions. TCRdb fed the multiplex PCR reads into MiXCR, producing one record per CDR3 protein. This repertoire shows 350,000 to 500,000 distinct CDR3 sequences, 13% to 15% found once; its top ten account for approximately 15%. These data are also associated with another study on T cells in Graves' hyperthyroidism and ophthalmopathy.

The origin of this receptor is a woman aged 45 to 65 with Graves disease. V is TRBV3-1 and J is TRBJ1-2; 8 nucleotides align to TRBD1. The specimen was peripheral blood mononuclear cells (PBMCs), collected at new diagnosis, from a patient treated with antithyroid drugs. The CDR3 DNA is TGTGCCAGCAGCCAGAGACAGGGGTTCTATGGCTACACCTTC. It codes for CASSQRQGFYGYTF.